The present TCR beta chain was sequenced within a study of CD8 T cells in ankylosing spondylitis. TCRdb processed the 5' RACE reads anew with MiXCR; each CDR3 protein has one entry. Of about 750,000 distinct CDR3 sequences listed, 15% to 20% were seen once; the top ten hold around 19%. This clonotype was counted only a few times. No antigen is known for it. Study observations and caveats: Prior literature has documented some motif variants in synovial fluid and blood from reactive arthritis. Disease-linked clones bore a CD8+ phenotype and were relatively rare in peripheral blood. Characteristic of ankylosing spondylitis blood, it appeared, was a TCR beta motif comprising roughly 8 highly homologous variants.

Trimming shortened V by 3 bases and J by 2 bases, and 5 bases separated the two germline ends. The CDR3 has 11 amino acids. Per germline, CDR1 DFQATT and CDR2 SNEGSKA (reference sequence). Material for sequencing was blood, either unsorted or a sorted T cell fraction (not recorded which). This sequence was found in a male donor with ankylosing spondylitis. The chain recombines TRBV20-1 with TRBJ2-7; the D is unclear. The CDR3 loop is CSASGTYEQYF. Written as DNA, the CDR3 is TGCAGTGCTAGCGGAACCTACGAGCAGTACTTC.